The 29 T cell receptor beta chains below come from one sample, sequenced in a study of PD-1 blockade in classical Hodgkin lymphoma. The time point: cycle 4 day 1 (C4D1), after less than 7 weeks of nivolumab. Relapse after autologous stem cell transplantation occurred in every patient, and brentuximab vedotin exposure varied. Some clones are missing from TCRdb's copy, which holds only in-frame ones; the method was immunoSEQ multiplex PCR. The repertoire holds around 60,000 clones, with more than 80% as singletons. The specimen comprised peripheral blood mononuclear cells (PBMCs), sampled before the fourth cycle of nivolumab. The receptors stem from a human donor with classical Hodgkin lymphoma.

V is TRBV7-9 and J is TRBJ1-2, with D possibly matching TRBD1 (5 bases). The CDR3 contains 14 residues. Trimming pared 2 bases from V and 6 bases from J, leaving 13 bases between. The germline CDR1 and CDR2 sequences are SEHNR and FQNEAQ (reference sequence). The CDR3 here is CASSLIRGANGYTF. Written as DNA, the CDR3 is TGTGCCAGCAGCTTAATAAGGGGAGCAAATGGCTACACCTTC.

V is TRBV9 and J is TRBJ2-2; TRBD2 agrees at 7 bases. The length of the CDR3 is 15 residues. Germline loops: CDR1 SGDLS, CDR2 YYNGEE. V trimming: 2 bases; J trimming: 5 bases; junction bases outside the gene matches: 6. CDR3 in amino acids: CASSVSPAGTGELFF. In nucleotides, the CDR3 is TGTGCCAGCAGCGTCAGTCCAGCGGGGACCGGGGAGCTGTTTTTT.

This sequence joins TRBV4-1 and TRBJ2-7; TRBD2 might be the D (5 bases). The CDR3 contains 15 residues. V lost 4 bases and J lost 1, with 14 bases in between. The germline V gene has CDR1 MGHRA and CDR2 YSYEKL. The CDR3 region is CASSLRREPSYEQYF. The CDR3 coding sequence is TGCGCCAGCAGCCTGCGACGGGAACCGTCCTACGAGCAGTACTTC.

In the case of this clone: A read error may account for a junction end that differs from germline. The chain combines TRBV18 with TRBJ1-1, with TRBD1 matching 8 bases. Germline-derived CDR1 and CDR2 are KGHSH and LQKENI. The CDR3 covers 14 residues. Here the CDR3 DNA reads TGTGCCAGCTCCCCACAGGGGGTGAACACTGAAGCTTTCTTT. Amino acid sequence: CASSPQGVNTEAFF.

The chain recombines TRBV5-1 with TRBJ1-6; D gene ambiguous. The germline CDR1 and CDR2 sequences are SGHRS and YFSETQ. The germline V and J ends were trimmed by 1 base and 8 bases, with 7 bases remaining between them. The CDR3 extends over 13 amino acids. CDR3 sequence reads: CASSLTTDSPLHF. The CDR3 coding sequence is TGCGCCAGCAGCTTGACGACGGATTCACCCCTCCACTTT.

As regards this clone: Within the sample, other DNA sequences also encode this same CDR3. The V call is TRBV19, the J call TRBJ2-3, with 10 bases lining up with TRBD1. Trimming at V came to 4 bases and at J to 4 bases, leaving 5 bases not matched to a gene. CDR3 length: 15 residues. CDR1 and CDR2 (germline): LNHDA, SQIVND (reference sequence). CDR3 protein: CASSRGTGASDTQYF. Here the CDR3 DNA reads TGTGCCAGTAGTAGGGGGACAGGGGCGTCAGATACGCAGTATTTT.

This clone occurred once. The chain links TRBV13 to TRBJ2-1, with no clear D. The germline CDR1 and CDR2 sequences are PRHDT and FYEKMQ (reference sequence). V was cut by 5 bases and J by 3 bases, with 14 bases left in between. CDR3 length: 15 amino acids. CDR3 sequence reads: CASSLDRVSYNEQFF. CDR3 in DNA: TGTGCCAGCAGCCTCGATAGGGTGAGCTACAATGAGCAGTTCTTC.

The chain couples TRBV6-1 to TRBJ1-1, with D uncertain. The germline V gene encodes CDR1 MNHNS and CDR2 SASEGT. The CDR3 contains 12 residues. Trimming took off 7 bases at V and 7 bases at J, with 13 bases between the two ends. CDR3 in amino acids: CASTKGGNEAFF. The CDR3 nucleotides are TGTGCCAGCACGAAGGGAGGGAATGAAGCTTTCTTT.

This chain uses TRBV6-5 with TRBJ1-4; no clear D gene. Germline lookup yields CDR1 MNHEY and CDR2 SVGAGI. The V end lost 5 bases, the J end lost 16 bases, and 14 bases lay between the germline ends. The CDR3 has 11 residues. CDR3 sequence: CASSEDEGKFF. The CDR3 nucleotides are TGTGCCAGCAGTGAAGACGAGGGAAAGTTTTTT.

The rearrangement joins TRBV7-9 to TRBJ2-1; D is unclear. The CDR3 length is 15 residues. Trimming left V 5 bases short and J 8 bases short, with 19 bases between. The germline gives CDR1 SEHNR, CDR2 FQNEAQ (reference sequence). The CDR3 DNA reads as TGTGCCAGCAGCCCCCTTCGTTTTCAGGCCGATGAGCAGTTCTTC. Residues: CASSPLRFQADEQFF.

The gene calls are TRBV6-5 and TRBJ2-7; possibly TRBD1 for D (7 bases). CDR3 size: 15 residues. Germline V gene data show CDR1 as MNHEY and CDR2 as SVGAGI. V was trimmed by 4 bases and J by 7 bases, leaving 20 bases between them. The CDR3 nucleotides are TGTGCCAGCAGTTCATCCCCCAGGGGGGTGAGAGAGCAGTACTTC. It encodes CASSSSPRGVREQYF.

The chain has TRBV19 and TRBJ2-7; 7 bases align to TRBD2. Trimming cost V 5 bases and J 3 bases; bases outside gene matches: 1. Germline V lookup: CDR1 LNHDA, CDR2 SQIVND (reference sequence). This CDR3 spans 12 amino acids. In DNA form, the CDR3 reads TGTGCCAGTAGTCCTAGCGGCTACGAGCAGTACTTC. It codes for CASSPSGYEQYF.

This chain joins TRBV18 and TRBJ1-4, with D unresolved. Trimming left V 0 bases short and J 7 bases short, with 9 bases between. CDR1 is KGHSH and CDR2 is LQKENI in the germline V gene. This CDR3 region has 14 residues. The CDR3 DNA reads TGTGCCAGCTCACCACCCTATGGACCTGAAAAACTGTTTTTT. Protein sequence: CASSPPYGPEKLFF.

The chain employs TRBV2 and TRBJ1-1, with D hard to call. V lost 7 bases and J lost 1, with 7 bases in between. The germline V gene has CDR1 SNHLY and CDR2 FYNNEI. The CDR3 has 12 residues. CDR3 in amino acids: CASMGGNTEAFF. CDR3 DNA: TGTGCCAGCATGGGTGGGAACACTGAAGCTTTCTTT.

This clone has a handful of counts. V is TRBV18 and J is TRBJ1-1, with D perhaps TRBD1 (5 bases). The CDR3 has 15 residues. CDR1 is KGHSH and CDR2 is LQKENI in the germline V gene. Trimming pared 1 base from V and 1 base from J, leaving 10 bases between. The CDR3 spells CASSPLPGQNTEAFF. Here the CDR3 DNA reads TGTGCCAGCTCACCACTCCCGGGGCAGAACACTGAAGCTTTCTTT.

The chain couples TRBV9 to TRBJ1-4; D gene ambiguous. The length of the CDR3 is 14 residues. CDR1 and CDR2 from the germline V gene are SGDLS and YYNGEE. The V and J ends lost 3 bases and 8 bases respectively, with 14 bases between them. Here the CDR3 DNA reads TGTGCCAGCAGCGGACAAGCCGGAGGAGAAAAACTGTTTTTT. Residues: CASSGQAGGEKLFF.

A remark on this clone: Other nucleotide sequences in the sample specify the same CDR3. The rearrangement uses TRBV6-5 and TRBJ2-3; D call uncertain. Deletions cut 0 bases from V and 0 bases from J, with 4 bases between. The CDR3 has 14 residues. Germline loops: CDR1 MNHEY, CDR2 SVGAGI. CDR3 bases: TGTGCCAGCAGTTACTCCGGGAGCACAGATACGCAGTATTTT. This encodes CASSYSGSTDTQYF.

This clone was found once. The chain combines TRBV7-9 with TRBJ1-2; D gene unclear. The CDR3 consists of 12 residues. Germline V gives CDR1 SEHNR, CDR2 FQNEAQ (reference sequence). V lost 6 bases and J lost 8, with 13 bases in between. CDR3 in amino acids: CASRTAVEGYTF. The CDR3 nucleotides are TGTGCCAGCAGGACTGCGGTGGAGGGCTACACCTTC.

The chain combines TRBV4-1 with TRBJ2-5; no clear D. This CDR3 has 20 amino acids. The germline CDR1 and CDR2 sequences are MGHRA and YSYEKL. V lost 2 bases and J 2 bases, leaving 27 bases between the germline ends. The chain's CDR3 is CASSQSFSGFQTTTQETQYF. The CDR3 nucleotides are TGCGCCAGCAGCCAATCATTTTCGGGTTTCCAAACTACAACACAAGAGACCCAGTACTTC.

V is TRBV27 and J is TRBJ2-7; a possible D gene is TRBD2 (5 bases). Germline V gene sequence: CDR1 MNHEY, CDR2 SMNVEV (reference sequence). V gave up 6 bases and J gave up 2 bases, with 17 bases separating them. The CDR3 consists of 15 residues. This CDR3 reads CASSREPGTAYEQYF. CDR3 nucleotides: TGTGCCAGCAGCCGAGAACCGGGAACAGCCTACGAGCAGTACTTC.

The rearrangement joins TRBV11-2 to TRBJ1-1, with D perhaps TRBD1 (5 bases). CDR1 SGHAT and CDR2 FQNNGV come from the germline V gene. Trimming shortened V by 6 bases and J by 3 bases, and 11 bases separated the two germline ends. The CDR3 extends over 13 amino acids. For the CDR3, the DNA is TGTGCCAGCAGGACACAGGCGGACACTGAAGCTTTCTTT. It yields the protein CASRTQADTEAFF.

The chain has TRBV29-1 and TRBJ1-4; D uncertain. The CDR3 extends over 14 amino acids. V was clipped by 5 bases and J by 4 bases, with 14 bases between them. Germline CDR1 reads SQVTM; CDR2 reads ANQGSEA. CDR3 sequence (DNA): TGCAGCGTTACTCTTCGGTTATTTAATGAAAAACTGTTTTTT. Its translation: CSVTLRLFNEKLFF. Together with reference TRBV29-1 and TRBJ1-4, the CDR3 gives the full variable domain: SAVISQKPSRDICQRGTSLTIQCQVDSQVTMMFWYRQQPGQSLTLIATANQGSEATYESGFVIDKFPISRPNLTFSTLTVSNMSPEDSSIYLCSVTLRLFNEKLFFGSGTQLSVL.

The V gene is TRBV4-1, the J gene TRBJ2-1, with D unclear. V lost 3 bases, J lost 7 bases, and 7 bases lay in between. From germline, CDR1 is MGHRA and CDR2 YSYEKL. The CDR3 is 12 residues long. The CDR3 sequence is CASSHGLNEQFF. In nucleotides, the CDR3 is TGCGCCAGCAGCCACGGCCTTAATGAGCAGTTCTTC.

The V gene is TRBV2, the J gene TRBJ1-5; D not resolved. The CDR3 contains 15 residues. CDR1 is SNHLY, CDR2 FYNNEI, per germline. Trimming removed 2 bases at V and 3 bases at J, with 11 bases between. DNA of the CDR3: TGTGCCAGCAGTGAATTTTTAACGCCCAATCAGCCCCAGCATTTT. It encodes CASSEFLTPNQPQHF.

The chain carries TRBV7-8 and TRBJ1-4; 7 bases agree with TRBD1. V dropped 5 bases and J dropped 0; count of bases not matched to a gene: 3. Per the germline V gene, CDR1 is SGHVS and CDR2 is FQNEAQ. The length of the CDR3 is 15 residues. The CDR3 sequence: CASSPGTATNEKLFF. CDR3 nucleotides: TGTGCCAGCAGCCCCGGGACAGCAACTAATGAAAAACTGTTTTTT.

The chain recombines TRBV30 with TRBJ1-1; tentative D call: TRBD1 (6 bases). CDR3 length: 14 amino acids. CDR1 is GTSNPN and CDR2 is SVGIG in the germline V gene (reference sequence). Trimming removed 1 base from V and 4 bases from J, with 13 bases in between. CDR3 bases: TGTGCCTGGAGTGGGGACAACCTCATCACTGAAGCTTTCTTT. It yields the protein CAWSGDNLITEAFF.

The chain links TRBV19 to TRBJ1-1; tentatively, D is TRBD1 (6 bases). The V end lost 5 bases, the J end lost 7 bases, and 14 bases lay between the germline ends. The CDR3 runs 13 residues. Germline CDR1 reads LNHDA; CDR2 reads SQIVND (reference sequence). CDR3 sequence (DNA): TGTGCCAGTAGTCCCCAAGGGGGGGGTGAAGCTTTCTTT. Translation gives CASSPQGGGEAFF.

The V call is TRBV27, the J call TRBJ1-1; D not resolved. The CDR3 has 13 amino acids. Looked up from germline, CDR1 is MNHEY and CDR2 is SMNVEV (reference sequence). Trimming left V 9 bases short and J 5 bases short, with 16 bases between. The CDR3 nucleotides are TGTGCCAGTTTGGGCCCCAGAACTACTGAAGCTTTCTTT. Translation: CASLGPRTTEAFF.

V is TRBV11-2 and J is TRBJ1-3, with a tentative D call TRBD1 (5 bases). CDR3 length: 15 amino acids. V was shortened by 5 bases and J by 0 bases, with 11 bases between the two germline ends. Germline V gene sequence: CDR1 SGHAT, CDR2 FQNNGV. The DNA for the CDR3 is TGTGCCAGCAGCAGGGACTCGACCTCTGGAAACACCATATATTTT. It codes for CASSRDSTSGNTIYF.